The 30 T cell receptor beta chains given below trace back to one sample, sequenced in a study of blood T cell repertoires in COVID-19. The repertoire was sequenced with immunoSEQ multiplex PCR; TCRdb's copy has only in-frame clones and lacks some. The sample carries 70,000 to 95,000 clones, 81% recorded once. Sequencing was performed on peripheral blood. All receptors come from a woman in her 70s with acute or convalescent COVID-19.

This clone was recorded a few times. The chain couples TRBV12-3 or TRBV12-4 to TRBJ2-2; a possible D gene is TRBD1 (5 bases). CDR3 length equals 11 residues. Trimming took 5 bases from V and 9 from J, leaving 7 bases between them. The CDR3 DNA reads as TGTGCCAGCAGTGACAGCAGGGAGCTGTTTTTT. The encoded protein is CASSDSRELFF.

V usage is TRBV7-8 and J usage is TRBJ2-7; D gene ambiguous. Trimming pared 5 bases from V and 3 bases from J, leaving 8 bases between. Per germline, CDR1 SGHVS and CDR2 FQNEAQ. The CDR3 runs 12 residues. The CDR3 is CASSQNHYEQYF. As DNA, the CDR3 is TGTGCCAGCAGCCAAAATCACTACGAGCAGTACTTC.

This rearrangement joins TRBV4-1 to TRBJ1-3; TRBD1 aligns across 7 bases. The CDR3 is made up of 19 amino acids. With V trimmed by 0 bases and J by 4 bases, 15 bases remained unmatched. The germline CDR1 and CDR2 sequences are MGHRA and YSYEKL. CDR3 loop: CASSQDRTGTLSVGNTIYF. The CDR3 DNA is TGCGCCAGCAGCCAAGATCGGACAGGCACCTTATCTGTGGGAAACACCATATATTTT.

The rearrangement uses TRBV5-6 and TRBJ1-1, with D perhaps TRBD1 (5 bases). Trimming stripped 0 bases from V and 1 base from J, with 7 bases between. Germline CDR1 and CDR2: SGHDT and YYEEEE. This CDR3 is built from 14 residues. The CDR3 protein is CASSLGGWNTEAFF. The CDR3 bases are TGTGCCAGCAGCTTGGGGGGCTGGAACACTGAAGCTTTCTTT.

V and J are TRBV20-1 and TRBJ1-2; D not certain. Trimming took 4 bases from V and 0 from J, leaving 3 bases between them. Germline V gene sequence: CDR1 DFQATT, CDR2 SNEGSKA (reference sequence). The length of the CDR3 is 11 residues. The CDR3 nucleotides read TGCAGTGCTACCTCTAACTATGGCTACACCTTC. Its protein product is CSATSNYGYTF.

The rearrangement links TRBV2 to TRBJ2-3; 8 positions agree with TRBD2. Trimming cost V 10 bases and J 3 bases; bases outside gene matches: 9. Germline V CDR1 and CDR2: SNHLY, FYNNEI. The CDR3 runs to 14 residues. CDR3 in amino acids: CATSNGRGTDTQYF. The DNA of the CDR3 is TGTGCCACAAGTAACGGGAGGGGTACAGATACGCAGTATTTT.

The CDR3 DNA sequence: TGTGCCAGCAGCGCTAGACAGTCGAGCTCCTATAATTCACCCCTCCACTTT. Encoded protein: CASSARQSSSYNSPLHF. The chain recombines TRBV2 with TRBJ1-6; weak D call: TRBD1 (5 bases). The germline CDR1 and CDR2 sequences are SNHLY and FYNNEI. This CDR3 contains 17 residues. Trimming stripped 6 bases from V and 0 bases from J, with 15 bases between.

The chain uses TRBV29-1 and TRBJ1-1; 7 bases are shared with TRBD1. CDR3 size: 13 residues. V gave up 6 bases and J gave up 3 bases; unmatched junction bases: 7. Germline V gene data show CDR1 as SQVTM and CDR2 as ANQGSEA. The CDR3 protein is CSVPGTDHTEAFF. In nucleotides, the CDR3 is TGCAGCGTCCCCGGGACAGACCACACTGAAGCTTTCTTT.

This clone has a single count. CDR3 in DNA: TGCGCCAGCAGCTTGGCCGGGACAGGGGGTGACGAGCAGTACTTC. Translated, it gives CASSLAGTGGDEQYF. V gene TRBV5-1 combines with J gene TRBJ2-7, with TRBD1 matching over 11 bases. Germline values: CDR1 SGHRS, CDR2 YFSETQ. This CDR3 region has 15 residues. Trimming took 0 bases from V and 5 from J; bases not matched to a gene: 4. Based on the CDR3 plus reference TRBV5-1 and TRBJ2-7, the full variable domain is KAGVTQTPRYLIKTRGQQVTLSCSPISGHRSVSWYQQTPGQGLQFLFEYFSETQRNKGNFPGRFSGRQFSNSRSEMNVSTLELGDSALYLCASSLAGTGGDEQYFGPGTRLTVT.

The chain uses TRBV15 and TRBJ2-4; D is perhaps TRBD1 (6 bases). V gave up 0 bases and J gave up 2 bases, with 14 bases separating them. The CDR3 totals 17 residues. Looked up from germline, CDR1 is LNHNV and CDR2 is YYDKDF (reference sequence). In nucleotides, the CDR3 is TGTGCCACCAGCAGAGACGGCAGGGGAGTACCCAAAAACATTCAGTACTTC. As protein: CATSRDGRGVPKNIQYF.

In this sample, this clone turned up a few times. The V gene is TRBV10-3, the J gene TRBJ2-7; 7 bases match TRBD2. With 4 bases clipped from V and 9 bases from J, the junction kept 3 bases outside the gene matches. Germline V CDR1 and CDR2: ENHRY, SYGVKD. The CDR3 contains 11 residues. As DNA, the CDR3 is TGTGCCATCAGTGGTGGCGGGGGGCAGTACTTC. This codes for CAISGGGGQYF.

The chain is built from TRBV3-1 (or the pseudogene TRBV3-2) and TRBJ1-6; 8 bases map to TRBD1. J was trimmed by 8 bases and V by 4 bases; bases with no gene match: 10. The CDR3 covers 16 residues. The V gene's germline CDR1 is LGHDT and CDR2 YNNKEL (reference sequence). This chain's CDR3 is CASSPLLAGGYSPLHF. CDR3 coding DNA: TGTGCCAGCAGCCCACTCCTAGCAGGGGGCTATTCACCCCTCCACTTT.

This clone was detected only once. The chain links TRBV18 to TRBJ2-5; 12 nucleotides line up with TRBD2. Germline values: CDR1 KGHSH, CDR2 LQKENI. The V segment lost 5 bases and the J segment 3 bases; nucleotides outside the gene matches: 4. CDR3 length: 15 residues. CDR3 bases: TGTGCCAGCTCAGTGCGACTAGCGGGAGAAGAGACCCAGTACTTC. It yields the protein CASSVRLAGEETQYF.

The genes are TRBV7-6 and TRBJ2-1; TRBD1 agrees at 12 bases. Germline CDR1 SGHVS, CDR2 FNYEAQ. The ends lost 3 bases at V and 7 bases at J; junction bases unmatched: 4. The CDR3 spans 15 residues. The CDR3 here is CASSFGTGGSNEQFF. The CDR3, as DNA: TGTGCCAGCAGCTTCGGGACAGGGGGCTCGAATGAGCAGTTCTTC.

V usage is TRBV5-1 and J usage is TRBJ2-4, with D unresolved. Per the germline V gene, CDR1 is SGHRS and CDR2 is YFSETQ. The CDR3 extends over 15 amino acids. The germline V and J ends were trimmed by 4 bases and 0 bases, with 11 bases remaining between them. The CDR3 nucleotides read TGCGCCAGCAGCCTGGGTCTCCTAGCCAAAAACATTCAGTACTTC. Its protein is CASSLGLLAKNIQYF.

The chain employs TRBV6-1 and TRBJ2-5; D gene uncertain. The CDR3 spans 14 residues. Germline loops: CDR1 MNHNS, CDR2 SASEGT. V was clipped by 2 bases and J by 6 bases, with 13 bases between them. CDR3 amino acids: CASSENPGTKTQYF. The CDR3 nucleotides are TGTGCCAGCAGTGAAAACCCAGGAACAAAGACCCAGTACTTC.

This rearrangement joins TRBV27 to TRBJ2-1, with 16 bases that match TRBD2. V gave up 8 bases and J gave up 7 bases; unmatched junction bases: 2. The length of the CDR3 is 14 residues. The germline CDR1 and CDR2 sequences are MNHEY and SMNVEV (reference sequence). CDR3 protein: CASGTSGRENEQFF. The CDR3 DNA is TGTGCCAGCGGGACTAGCGGGAGGGAGAATGAGCAGTTCTTC.

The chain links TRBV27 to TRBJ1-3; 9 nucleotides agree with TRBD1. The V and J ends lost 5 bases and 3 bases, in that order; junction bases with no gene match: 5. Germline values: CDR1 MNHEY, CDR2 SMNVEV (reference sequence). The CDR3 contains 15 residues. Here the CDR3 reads CASSRGTGHGNTIYF. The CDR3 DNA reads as TGTGCCAGCAGTCGAGGGACAGGGCATGGAAACACCATATATTTT.

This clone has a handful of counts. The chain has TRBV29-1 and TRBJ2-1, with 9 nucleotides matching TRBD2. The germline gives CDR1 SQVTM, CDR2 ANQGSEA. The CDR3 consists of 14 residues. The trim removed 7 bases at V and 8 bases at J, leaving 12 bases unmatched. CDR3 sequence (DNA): TGCAGCGCGTACTGGACTAGCGTGGACGATGAGCAGTTCTTC. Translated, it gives CSAYWTSVDDEQFF.

The CDR3 DNA reads as TGTGCCAGCAGTCGGACTAGTGGGGCCGAAGAGCAGTACTTC. Protein product: CASSRTSGAEEQYF. The chain uses TRBV6-5 and TRBJ2-7, with 7 positions matching TRBD2. V lost 5 bases to trimming and J lost 7 bases; unmatched junction nucleotides: 11. CDR1 and CDR2 from the germline V gene are MNHEY and SVGAGI. This CDR3 region has 14 residues.

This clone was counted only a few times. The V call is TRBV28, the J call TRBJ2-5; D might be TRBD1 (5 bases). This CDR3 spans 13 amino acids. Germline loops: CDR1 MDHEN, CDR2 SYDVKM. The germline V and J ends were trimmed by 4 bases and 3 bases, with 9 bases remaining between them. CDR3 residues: CASSSRGKETQYF. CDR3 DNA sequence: TGTGCCAGCAGTTCTAGGGGTAAAGAGACCCAGTACTTC.

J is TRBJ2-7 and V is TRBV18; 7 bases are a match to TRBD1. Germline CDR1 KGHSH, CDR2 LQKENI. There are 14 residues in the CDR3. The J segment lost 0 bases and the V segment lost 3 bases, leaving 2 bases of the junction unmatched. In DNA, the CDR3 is TGTGCCAGCTCACCCGACAGGGTCTCCTACGAGCAGTACTTC. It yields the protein CASSPDRVSYEQYF.

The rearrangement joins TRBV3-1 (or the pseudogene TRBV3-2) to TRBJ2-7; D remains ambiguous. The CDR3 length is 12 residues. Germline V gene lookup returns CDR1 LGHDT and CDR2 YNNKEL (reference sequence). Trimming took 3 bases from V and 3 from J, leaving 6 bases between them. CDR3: CASSHLSYEQYF. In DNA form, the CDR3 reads TGTGCCAGCAGCCACCTAAGCTACGAGCAGTACTTC.

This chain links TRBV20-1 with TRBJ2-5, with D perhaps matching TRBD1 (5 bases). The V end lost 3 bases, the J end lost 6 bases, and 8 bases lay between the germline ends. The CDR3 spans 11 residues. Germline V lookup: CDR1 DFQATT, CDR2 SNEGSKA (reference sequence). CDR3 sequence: CSASRVKTQYF. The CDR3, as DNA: TGCAGTGCTAGCAGGGTCAAGACCCAGTACTTC.

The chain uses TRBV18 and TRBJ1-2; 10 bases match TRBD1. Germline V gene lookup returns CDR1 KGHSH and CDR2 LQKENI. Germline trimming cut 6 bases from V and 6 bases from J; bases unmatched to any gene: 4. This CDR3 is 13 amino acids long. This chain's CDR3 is CASSSDRGNGYTF. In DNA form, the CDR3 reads TGTGCCAGCTCGTCGGACAGGGGGAATGGCTACACCTTC.

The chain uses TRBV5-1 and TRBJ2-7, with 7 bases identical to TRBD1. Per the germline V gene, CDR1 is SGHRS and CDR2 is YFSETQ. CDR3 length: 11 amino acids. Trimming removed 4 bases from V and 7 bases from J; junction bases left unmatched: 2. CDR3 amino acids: CASSTGQEQYF. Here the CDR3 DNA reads TGCGCCAGCAGCACGGGACAGGAGCAGTACTTC.

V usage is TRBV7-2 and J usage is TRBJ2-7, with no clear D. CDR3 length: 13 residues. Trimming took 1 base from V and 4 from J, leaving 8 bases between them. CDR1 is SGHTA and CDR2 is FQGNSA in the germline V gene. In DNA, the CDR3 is TGTGCCAGCAGCTTAGGTCAGATTTACGAGCAGTACTTC. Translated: CASSLGQIYEQYF.

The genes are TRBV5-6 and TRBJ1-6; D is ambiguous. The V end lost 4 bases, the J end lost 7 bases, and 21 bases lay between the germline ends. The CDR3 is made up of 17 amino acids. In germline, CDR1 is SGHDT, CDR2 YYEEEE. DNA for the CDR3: TGTGCCAGCAGCCCCCTGTGGGCAGGACGGGAAAATTCACCCCTCCACTTT. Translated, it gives CASSPLWAGRENSPLHF.

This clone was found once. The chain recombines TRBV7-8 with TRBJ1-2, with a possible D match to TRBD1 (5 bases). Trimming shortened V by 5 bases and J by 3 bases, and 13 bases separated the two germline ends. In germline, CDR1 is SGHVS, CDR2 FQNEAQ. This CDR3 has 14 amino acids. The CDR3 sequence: CASSPFRGDYGYTF. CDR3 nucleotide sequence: TGTGCCAGCAGCCCGTTTAGGGGCGACTATGGCTACACCTTC.

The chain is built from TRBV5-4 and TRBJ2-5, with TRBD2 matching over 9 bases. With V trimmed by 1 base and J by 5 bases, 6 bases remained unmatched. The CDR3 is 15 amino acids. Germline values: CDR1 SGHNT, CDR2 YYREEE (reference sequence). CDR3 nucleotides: TGTGCCAGCAGCTTGCCAGCGGGAGGAGGCGAGACCCAGTACTTC. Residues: CASSLPAGGGETQYF.